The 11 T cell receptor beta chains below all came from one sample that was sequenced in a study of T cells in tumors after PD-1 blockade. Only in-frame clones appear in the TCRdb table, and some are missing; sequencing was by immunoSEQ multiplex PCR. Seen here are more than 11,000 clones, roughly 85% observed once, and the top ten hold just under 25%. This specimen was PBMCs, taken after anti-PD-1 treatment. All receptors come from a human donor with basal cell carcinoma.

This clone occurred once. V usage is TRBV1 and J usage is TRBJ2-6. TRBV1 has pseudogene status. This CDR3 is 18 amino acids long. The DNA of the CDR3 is TGCACCAGCAGGCTGAGACGTTTGTGCACAAGTCGGGCCAACGTCCTGACTTTC. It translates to CTSRLRRLCTSRANVLTF.

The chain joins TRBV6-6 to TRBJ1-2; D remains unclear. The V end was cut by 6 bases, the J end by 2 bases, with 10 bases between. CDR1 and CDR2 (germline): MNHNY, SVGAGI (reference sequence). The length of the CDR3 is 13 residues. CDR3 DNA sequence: TGTGCCAGCAGCCCGGACGGGAACTATGGCTACACCTTC. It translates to CASSPDGNYGYTF.

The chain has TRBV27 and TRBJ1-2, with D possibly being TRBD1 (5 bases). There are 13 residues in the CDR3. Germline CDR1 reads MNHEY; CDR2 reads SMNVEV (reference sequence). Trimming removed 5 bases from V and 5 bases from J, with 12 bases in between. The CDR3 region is CASSLSGDYGYTF. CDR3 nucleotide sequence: TGTGCCAGCAGTCTGTCGGGGGATTATGGCTACACCTTC.

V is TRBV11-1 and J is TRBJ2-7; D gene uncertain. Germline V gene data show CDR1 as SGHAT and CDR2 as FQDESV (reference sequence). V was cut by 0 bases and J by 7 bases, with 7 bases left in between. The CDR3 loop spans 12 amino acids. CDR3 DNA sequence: TGTGCCAGCAGCTTAGCGTTGGAGGAGCAGTACTTC. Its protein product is CASSLALEEQYF.

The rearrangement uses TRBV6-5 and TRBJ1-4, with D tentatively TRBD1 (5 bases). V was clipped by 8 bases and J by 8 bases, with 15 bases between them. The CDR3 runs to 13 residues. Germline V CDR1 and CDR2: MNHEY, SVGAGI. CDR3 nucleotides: TGTGCCAGCCGGGGGGGGAGAAAAGAAAAACTGTTTTTT. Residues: CASRGGRKEKLFF.

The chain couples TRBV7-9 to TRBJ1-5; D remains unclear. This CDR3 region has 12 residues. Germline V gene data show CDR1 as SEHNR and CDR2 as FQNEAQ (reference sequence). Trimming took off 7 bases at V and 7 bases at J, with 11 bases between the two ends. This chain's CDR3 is CASTPGWQPQHF. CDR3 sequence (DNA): TGTGCCAGCACCCCGGGTTGGCAGCCCCAGCATTTT.

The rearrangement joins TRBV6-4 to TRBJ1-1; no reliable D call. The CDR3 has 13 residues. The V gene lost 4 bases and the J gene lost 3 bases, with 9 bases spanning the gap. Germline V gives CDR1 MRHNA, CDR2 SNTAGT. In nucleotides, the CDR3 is TGTGCCAGCAGTGTTCACAGAGACACTGAAGCTTTCTTT. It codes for CASSVHRDTEAFF.

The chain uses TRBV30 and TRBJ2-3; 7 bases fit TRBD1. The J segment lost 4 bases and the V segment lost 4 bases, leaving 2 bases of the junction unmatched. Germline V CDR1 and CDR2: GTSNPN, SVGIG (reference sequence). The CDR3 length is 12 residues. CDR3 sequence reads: CAWKGQSDTQYF. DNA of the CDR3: TGTGCCTGGAAGGGACAGTCAGATACGCAGTATTTT.

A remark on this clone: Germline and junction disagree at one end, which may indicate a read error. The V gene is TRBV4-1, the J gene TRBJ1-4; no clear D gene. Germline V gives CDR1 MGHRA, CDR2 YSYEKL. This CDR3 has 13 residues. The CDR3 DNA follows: TGCGTCAGCGGCTACCCCGCGGATGAAAAACTGTTTTTT. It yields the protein CVSGYPADEKLFF.

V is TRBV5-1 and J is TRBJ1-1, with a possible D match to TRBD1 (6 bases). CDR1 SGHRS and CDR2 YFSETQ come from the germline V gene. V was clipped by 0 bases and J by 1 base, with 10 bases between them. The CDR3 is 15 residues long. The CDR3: CASSLEGQPNTEAFF. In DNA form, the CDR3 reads TGCGCCAGCAGCTTGGAAGGACAGCCGAACACTGAAGCTTTCTTT.

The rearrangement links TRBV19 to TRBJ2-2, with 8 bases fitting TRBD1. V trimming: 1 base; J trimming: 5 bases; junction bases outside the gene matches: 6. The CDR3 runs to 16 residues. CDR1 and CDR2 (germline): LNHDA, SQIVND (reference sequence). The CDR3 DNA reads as TGTGCCAGTAGTATAGTCAGGACAGGGAATACCGGGGAGCTGTTTTTT. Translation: CASSIVRTGNTGELFF.